Many counts were recorded for the clone carrying this T cell receptor (beta chain). Its antigen is currently unknown. Library preparation (for TCRbeta) was performed with unique molecular identifiers. Each CDR3 protein gets one entry after TCRdb re-called the PCR reads with MiXCR. The sample holds 140,000 to 150,000 distinct CDR3 sequences; roughly 8.8% are singletons and the top ten take over 15%. The V and J ends lost 7 bases and 6 bases, in that order; junction bases with no gene match: 0. Germline CDR1 reads DFQATT; CDR2 reads SNEGSKA (reference sequence). This CDR3 is 12 amino acids long. These data are taken from a study of T-cell reconstitution after alpha-beta-depleted transplantation in children. Study-level points and caveats: T-cell counts and diversity were attributed mostly to newly produced T cells one year after transplant. Alpha-beta T cells about two months after transplant reportedly derived from several hundred expanded graft clones. At day 60, the high TCRbeta diversity found in some patients originated from recipient T cells and thymic progenitors that had survived.

This clonotype originated in a female patient between 2 and 15 years old who had a stem cell transplant for congenital amegakaryocytic thrombocytopenia, so the T cells may come from the graft donor. The rearrangement joins TRBV20-1 to TRBJ2-2, with 12 bases fitting TRBD2. This sample comprised PBMCs, mostly from graft donor cells, obtained 180 days after TCRalphabeta/CD19-depleted stem cell transplant. CDR3 bases: TGCAGTGGACTAGCGGGAGCCGGGGAGCTGTTTTTT. Translating gives CSGLAGAGELFF.